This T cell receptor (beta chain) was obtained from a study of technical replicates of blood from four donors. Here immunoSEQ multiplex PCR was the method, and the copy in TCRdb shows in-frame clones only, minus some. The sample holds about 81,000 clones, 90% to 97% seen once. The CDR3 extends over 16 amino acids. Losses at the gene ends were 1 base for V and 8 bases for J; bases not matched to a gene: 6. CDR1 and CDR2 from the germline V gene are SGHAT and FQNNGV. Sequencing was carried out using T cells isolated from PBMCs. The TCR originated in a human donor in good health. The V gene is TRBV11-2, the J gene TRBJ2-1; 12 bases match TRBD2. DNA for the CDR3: TGTGCCAGCAGCTTAGGATGGACTAGCGGGATATATGAGCAGTTCTTC. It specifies CASSLGWTSGIYEQFF.